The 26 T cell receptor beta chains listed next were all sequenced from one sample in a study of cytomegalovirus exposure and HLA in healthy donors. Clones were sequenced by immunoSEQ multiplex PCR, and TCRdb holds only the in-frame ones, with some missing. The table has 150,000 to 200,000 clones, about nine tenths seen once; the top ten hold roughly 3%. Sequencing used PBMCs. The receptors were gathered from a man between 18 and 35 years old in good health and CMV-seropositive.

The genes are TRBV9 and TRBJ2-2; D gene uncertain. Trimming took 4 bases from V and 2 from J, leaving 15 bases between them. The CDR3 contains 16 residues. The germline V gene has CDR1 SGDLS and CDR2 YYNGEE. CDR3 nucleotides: TGTGCCAGCAGCACCTTTAGCCGACCAAACACCGGGGAGCTGTTTTTT. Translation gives CASSTFSRPNTGELFF.

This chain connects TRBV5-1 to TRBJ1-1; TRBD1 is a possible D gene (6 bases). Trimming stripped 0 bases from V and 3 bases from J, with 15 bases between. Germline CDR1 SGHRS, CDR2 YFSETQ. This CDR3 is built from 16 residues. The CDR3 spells CASSLEGGAEYTEAFF. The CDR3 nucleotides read TGCGCCAGCAGCTTGGAAGGGGGGGCAGAATACACTGAAGCTTTCTTT.

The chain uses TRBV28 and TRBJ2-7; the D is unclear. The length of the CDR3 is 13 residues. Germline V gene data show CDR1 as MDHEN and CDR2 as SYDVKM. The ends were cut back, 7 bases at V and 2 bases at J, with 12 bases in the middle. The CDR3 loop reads CASNPGPTYEQYF. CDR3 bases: TGTGCCAGCAATCCTGGGCCCACCTACGAGCAGTACTTC.

This chain's CDR3 is CASSSHRVRASNEQFF. CDR3 DNA: TGTGCCAGCAGCTCGCACAGGGTAAGGGCAAGTAATGAGCAGTTCTTC. The J gene is TRBJ2-1, the V gene TRBV7-2; a weak D match, TRBD1 (6 bases). V lost 4 bases, J lost 7 bases, and 20 bases lay in between. The CDR3 contains 16 residues. Germline V gene data show CDR1 as SGHTA and CDR2 as FQGNSA.

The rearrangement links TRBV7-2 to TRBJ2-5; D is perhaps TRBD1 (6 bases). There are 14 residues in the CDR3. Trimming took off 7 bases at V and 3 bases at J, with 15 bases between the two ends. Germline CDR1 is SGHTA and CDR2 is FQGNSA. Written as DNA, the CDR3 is TGTGCCAGCACCCTCAGGGGCGTGAAAGAGACCCAGTACTTC. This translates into CASTLRGVKETQYF.

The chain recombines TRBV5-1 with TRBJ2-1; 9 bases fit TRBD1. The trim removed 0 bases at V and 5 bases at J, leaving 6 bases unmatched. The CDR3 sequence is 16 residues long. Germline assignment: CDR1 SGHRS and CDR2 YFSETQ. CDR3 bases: TGCGCCAGCAGCTTGGCGGTGACAGGGGGGCACAATGAGCAGTTCTTC. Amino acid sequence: CASSLAVTGGHNEQFF.

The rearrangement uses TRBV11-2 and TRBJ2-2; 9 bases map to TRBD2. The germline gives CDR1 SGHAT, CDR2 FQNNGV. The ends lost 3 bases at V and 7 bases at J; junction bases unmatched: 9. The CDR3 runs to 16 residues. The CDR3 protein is CASSFRAGGLGGELFF. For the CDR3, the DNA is TGTGCCAGCAGCTTTCGGGCGGGGGGGCTAGGCGGGGAGCTGTTTTTT.

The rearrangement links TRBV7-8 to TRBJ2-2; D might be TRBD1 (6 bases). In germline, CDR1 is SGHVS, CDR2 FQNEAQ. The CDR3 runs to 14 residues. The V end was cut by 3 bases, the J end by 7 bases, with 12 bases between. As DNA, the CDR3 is TGTGCCAGCAGCTTGCAGGGGAGTCACGGGGAGCTGTTTTTT. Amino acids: CASSLQGSHGELFF. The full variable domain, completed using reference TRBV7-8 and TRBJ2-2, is GAGVSQSPRYKVAKRGQDVALRCDPISGHVSLFWYQQALGQGPEFLTYFQNEAQLDKSGLPSDRFFAERPEGSVSTLKIQRTQQEDSAVYLCASSLQGSHGELFFGEGSRLTVL.

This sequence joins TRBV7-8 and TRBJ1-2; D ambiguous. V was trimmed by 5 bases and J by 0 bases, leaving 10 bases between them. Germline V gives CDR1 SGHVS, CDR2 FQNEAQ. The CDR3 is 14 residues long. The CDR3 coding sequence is TGTGCCAGCAGCCAAAAACATCCTAACTATGGCTACACCTTC. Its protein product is CASSQKHPNYGYTF.

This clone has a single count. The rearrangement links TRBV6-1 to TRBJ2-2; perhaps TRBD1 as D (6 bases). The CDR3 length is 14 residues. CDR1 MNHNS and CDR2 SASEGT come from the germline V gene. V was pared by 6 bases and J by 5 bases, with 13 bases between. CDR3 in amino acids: CASRETGRTGELFF. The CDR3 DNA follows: TGTGCCAGCAGAGAAACAGGGCGGACCGGGGAGCTGTTTTTT.

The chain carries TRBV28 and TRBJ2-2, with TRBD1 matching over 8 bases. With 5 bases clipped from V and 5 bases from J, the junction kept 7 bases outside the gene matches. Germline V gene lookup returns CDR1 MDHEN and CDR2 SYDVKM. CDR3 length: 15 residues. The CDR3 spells CASSPGQGRTGELFF. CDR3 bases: TGTGCCAGCAGTCCCGGACAGGGACGGACCGGGGAGCTGTTTTTT.

The CDR3 nucleotides are TGTGCCAGCAGTTGGGGGACAGGGATAATGGGGGAGCAGTACTTC. Its protein is CASSWGTGIMGEQYF. The chain couples TRBV5-6 to TRBJ2-7, with 9 bases fitting TRBD1. CDR1 is SGHDT and CDR2 is YYEEEE in the germline V gene. This CDR3 is built from 15 residues. The V gene end was trimmed by 5 bases and the J gene end by 7 bases; junction bases not matched to a gene: 13.

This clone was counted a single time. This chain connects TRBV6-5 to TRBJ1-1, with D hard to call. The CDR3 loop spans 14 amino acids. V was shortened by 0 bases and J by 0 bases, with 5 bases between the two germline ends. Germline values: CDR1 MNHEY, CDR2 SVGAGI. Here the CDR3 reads CASSYSYVNTEAFF. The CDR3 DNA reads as TGTGCCAGCAGTTACTCGTATGTGAACACTGAAGCTTTCTTT.

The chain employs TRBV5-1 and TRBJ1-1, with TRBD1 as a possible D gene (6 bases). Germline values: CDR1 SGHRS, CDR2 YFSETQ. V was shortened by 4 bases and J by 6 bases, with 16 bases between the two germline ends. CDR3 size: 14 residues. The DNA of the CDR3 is TGCGCCAGCAGCCCCCTGGACAGTTATGCTGAAGCTTTCTTT. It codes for CASSPLDSYAEAFF.

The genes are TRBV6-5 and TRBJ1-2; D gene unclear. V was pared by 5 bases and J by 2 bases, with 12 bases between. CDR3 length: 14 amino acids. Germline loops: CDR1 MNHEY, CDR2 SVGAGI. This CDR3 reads CASSIAGRNYGYTF. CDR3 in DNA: TGTGCCAGCAGTATAGCGGGCAGAAACTATGGCTACACCTTC.

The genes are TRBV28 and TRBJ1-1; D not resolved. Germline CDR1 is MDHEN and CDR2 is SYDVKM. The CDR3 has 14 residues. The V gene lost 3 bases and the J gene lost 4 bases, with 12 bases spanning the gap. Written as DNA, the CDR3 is TGTGCCAGCAGTTTGGGCATCACAAGCACTGAAGCTTTCTTT. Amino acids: CASSLGITSTEAFF.

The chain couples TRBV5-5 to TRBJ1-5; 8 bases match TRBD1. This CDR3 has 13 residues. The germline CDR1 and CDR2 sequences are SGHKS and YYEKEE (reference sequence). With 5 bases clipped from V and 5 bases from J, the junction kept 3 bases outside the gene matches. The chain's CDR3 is CASSEQGDQPQHF. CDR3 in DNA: TGTGCCAGCAGTGAACAGGGGGATCAGCCCCAGCATTTT.

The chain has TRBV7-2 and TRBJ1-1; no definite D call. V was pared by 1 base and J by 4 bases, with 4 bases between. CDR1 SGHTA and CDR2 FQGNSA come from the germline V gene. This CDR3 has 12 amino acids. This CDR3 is CASSLGATEAFF. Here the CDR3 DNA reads TGTGCCAGCAGCTTAGGGGCCACTGAAGCTTTCTTT. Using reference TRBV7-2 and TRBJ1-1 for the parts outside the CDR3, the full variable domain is GAGVSQSPSNKVTEKGKDVELRCDPISGHTALYWYRQSLGQGLEFLIYFQGNSAPDKSGLPSDRFSAERTGGSVSTLTIQRTQQEDSAVYLCASSLGATEAFFGQGTRLTVV.

The chain's CDR3 is CASSSGTAYATNEKLFF. The CDR3 region has the DNA TGTGCCAGCAGCTCGGGGACAGCCTACGCAACTAATGAAAAACTGTTTTTT. The chain links TRBV7-9 to TRBJ1-4, with 7 bases fitting TRBD1. The CDR3 totals 17 residues. Germline CDR1 SEHNR, CDR2 FQNEAQ (reference sequence). With V trimmed by 4 bases and J by 0 bases, 8 bases remained unmatched.

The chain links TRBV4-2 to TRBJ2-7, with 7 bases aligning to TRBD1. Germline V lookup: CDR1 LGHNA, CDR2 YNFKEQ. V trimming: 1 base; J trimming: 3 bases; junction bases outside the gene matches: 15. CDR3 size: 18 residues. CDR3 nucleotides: TGTGCCAGCAGCCAAGGGGGTCAAGTACAGGGGACCCTCTACGAGCAGTACTTC. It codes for CASSQGGQVQGTLYEQYF.

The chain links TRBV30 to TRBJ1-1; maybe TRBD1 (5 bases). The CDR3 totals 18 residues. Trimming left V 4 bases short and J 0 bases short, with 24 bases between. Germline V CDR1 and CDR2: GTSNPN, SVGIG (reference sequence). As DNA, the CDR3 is TGTGCCTGGACACACCTACTCCCCGGGCGGGGACTGAACACTGAAGCTTTCTTT. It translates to CAWTHLLPGRGLNTEAFF.

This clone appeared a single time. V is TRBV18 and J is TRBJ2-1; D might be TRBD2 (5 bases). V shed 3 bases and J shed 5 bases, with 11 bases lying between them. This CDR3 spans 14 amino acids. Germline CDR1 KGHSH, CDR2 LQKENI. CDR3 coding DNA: TGTGCCAGCTCACCGCTGGACGGGGACAATGAGCAGTTCTTC. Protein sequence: CASSPLDGDNEQFF. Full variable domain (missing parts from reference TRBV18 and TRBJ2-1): NAGVMQNPRHLVRRRGQEARLRCSPMKGHSHVYWYRQLPEEGLKFMVYLQKENIIDESGMPKERFSAEFPKEGPSILRIQQVVRGDSAAYFCASSPLDGDNEQFFGPGTRLTVL.

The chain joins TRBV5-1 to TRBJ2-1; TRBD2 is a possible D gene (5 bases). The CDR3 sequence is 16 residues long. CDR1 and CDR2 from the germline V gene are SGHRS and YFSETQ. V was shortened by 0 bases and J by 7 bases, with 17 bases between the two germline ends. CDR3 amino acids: CASSLDPQTTRNEQFF. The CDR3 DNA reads TGCGCCAGCAGCTTGGATCCGCAGACTACAAGAAATGAGCAGTTCTTC.

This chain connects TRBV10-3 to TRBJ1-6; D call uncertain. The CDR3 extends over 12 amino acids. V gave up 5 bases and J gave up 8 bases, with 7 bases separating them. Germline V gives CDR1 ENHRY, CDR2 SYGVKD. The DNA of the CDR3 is TGTGCCATCAGTCCCGGAGATTCACCCCTCCACTTT. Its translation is CAISPGDSPLHF.

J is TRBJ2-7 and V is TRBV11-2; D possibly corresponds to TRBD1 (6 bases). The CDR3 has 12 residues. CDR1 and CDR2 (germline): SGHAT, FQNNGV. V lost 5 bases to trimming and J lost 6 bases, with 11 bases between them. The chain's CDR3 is CASSEPGVEQYF. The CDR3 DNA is TGTGCCAGCAGCGAACCAGGGGTCGAGCAGTACTTC. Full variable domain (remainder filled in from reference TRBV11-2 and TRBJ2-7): EAGVAQSPRYKIIEKRQSVAFWCNPISGHATLYWYQQILGQGPKLLIQFQNNGVVDDSQLPKDRFSAERLKGVDSTLKIQPAKLEDSAVYLCASSEPGVEQYFGPGTRLTVT.

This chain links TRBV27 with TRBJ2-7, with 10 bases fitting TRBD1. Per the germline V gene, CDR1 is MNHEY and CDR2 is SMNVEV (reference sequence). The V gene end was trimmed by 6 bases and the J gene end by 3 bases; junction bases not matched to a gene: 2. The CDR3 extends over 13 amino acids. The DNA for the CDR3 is TGTGCCAGCAGCGGGACAGGGGTCTACGAGCAGTACTTC. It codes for CASSGTGVYEQYF.